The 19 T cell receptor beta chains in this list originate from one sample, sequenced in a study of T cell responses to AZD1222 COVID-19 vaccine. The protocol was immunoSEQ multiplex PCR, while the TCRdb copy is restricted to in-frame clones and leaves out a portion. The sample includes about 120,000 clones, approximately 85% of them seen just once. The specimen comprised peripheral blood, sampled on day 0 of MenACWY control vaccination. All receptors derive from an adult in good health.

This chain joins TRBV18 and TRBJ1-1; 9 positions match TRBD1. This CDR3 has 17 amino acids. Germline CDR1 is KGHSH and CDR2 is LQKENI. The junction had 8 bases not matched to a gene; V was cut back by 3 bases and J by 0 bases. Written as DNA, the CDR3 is TGTGCCAGCTCACCGGGACAGGGTGGAGGTATGAACACTGAAGCTTTCTTT. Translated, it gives CASSPGQGGGMNTEAFF.

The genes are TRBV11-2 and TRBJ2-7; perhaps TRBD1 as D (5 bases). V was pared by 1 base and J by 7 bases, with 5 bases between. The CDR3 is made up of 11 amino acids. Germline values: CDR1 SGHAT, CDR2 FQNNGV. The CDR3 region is CASSLAGEQYF. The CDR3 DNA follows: TGTGCCAGCAGCTTAGCAGGGGAGCAGTACTTC.

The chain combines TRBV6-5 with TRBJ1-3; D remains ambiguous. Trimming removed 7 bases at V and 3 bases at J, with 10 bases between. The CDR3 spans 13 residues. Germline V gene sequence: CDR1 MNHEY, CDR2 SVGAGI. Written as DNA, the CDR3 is TGTGCCAGCACCGCCCCGAGTGGAAACACCATATATTTT. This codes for CASTAPSGNTIYF.

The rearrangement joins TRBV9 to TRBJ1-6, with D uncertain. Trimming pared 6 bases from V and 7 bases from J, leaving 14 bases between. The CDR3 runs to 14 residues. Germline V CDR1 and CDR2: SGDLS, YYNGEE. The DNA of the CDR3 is TGTGCCAGCACGGGAGGGTTGGGAAATTCACCCCTCCACTTT. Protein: CASTGGLGNSPLHF.

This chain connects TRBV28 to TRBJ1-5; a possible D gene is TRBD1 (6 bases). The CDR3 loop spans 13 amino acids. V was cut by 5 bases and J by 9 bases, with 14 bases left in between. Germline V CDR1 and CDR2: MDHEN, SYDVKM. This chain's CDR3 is CASSPTGRRPQHF. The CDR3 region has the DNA TGTGCCAGCAGTCCCACAGGGCGGCGGCCCCAGCATTTT.

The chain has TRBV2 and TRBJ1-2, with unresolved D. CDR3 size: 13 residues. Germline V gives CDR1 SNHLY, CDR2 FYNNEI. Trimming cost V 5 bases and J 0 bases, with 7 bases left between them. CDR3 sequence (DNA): TGTGCCAGCAGTCCCGGACCTAACTATGGCTACACCTTC. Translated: CASSPGPNYGYTF.

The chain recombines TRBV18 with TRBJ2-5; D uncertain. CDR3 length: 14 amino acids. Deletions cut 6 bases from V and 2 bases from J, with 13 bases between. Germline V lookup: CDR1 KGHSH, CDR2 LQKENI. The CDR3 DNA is TGTGCCAGCTCTCGGGCTTCGCCTCAAGAGACCCAGTACTTC. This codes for CASSRASPQETQYF.

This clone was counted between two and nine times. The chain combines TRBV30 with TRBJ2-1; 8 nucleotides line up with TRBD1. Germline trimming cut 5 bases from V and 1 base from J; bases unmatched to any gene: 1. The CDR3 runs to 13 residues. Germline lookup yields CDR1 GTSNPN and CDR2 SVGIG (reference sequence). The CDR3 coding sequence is TGTGCCTGGGACAGGGGTTCCTACAATGAGCAGTTCTTC. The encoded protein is CAWDRGSYNEQFF.

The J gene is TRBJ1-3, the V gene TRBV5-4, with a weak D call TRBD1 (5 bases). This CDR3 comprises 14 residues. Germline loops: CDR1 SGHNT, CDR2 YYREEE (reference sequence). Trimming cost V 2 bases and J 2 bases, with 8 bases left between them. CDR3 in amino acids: CASSLLGAGNTIYF. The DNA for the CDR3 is TGTGCCAGCAGCTTACTGGGGGCTGGAAACACCATATATTTT.

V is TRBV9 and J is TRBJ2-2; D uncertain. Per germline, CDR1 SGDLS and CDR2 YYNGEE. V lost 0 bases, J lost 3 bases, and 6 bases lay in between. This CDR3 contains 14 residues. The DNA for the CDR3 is TGTGCCAGCAGCGTAGGATCGGACACCGGGGAGCTGTTTTTT. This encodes CASSVGSDTGELFF.

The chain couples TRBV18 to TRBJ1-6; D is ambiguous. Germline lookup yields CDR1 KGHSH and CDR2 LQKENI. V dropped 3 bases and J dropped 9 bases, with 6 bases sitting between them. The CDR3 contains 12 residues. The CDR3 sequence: CASSPGSSPLHF. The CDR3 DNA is TGTGCCAGCTCACCCGGGAGTTCACCCCTCCACTTT.

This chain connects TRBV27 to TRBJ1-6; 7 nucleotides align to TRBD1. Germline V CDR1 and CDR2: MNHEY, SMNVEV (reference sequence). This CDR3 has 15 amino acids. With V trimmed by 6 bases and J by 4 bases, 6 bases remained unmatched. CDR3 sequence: CASSTRGQYNSPLHF. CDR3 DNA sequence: TGTGCCAGCAGCACTAGGGGACAGTATAATTCACCCCTCCACTTT.

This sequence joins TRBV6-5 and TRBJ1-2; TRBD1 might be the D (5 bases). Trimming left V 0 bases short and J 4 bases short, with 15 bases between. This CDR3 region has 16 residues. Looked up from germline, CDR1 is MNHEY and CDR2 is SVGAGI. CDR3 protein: CASSYSNQGWPYGYTF. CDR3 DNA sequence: TGTGCCAGCAGTTACTCGAACCAGGGATGGCCCTATGGCTACACCTTC.

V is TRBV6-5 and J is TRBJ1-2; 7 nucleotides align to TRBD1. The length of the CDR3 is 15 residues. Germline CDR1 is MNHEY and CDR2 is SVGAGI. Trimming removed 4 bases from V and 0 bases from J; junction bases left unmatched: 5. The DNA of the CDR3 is TGTGCCAGCAGTTCCCCCGGGACAGCTAACTATGGCTACACCTTC. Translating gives CASSSPGTANYGYTF.

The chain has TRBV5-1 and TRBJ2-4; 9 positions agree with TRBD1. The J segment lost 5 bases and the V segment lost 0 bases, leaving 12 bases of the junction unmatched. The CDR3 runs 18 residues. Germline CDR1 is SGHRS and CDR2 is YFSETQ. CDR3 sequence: CASSLDGTGWPPENIQYF. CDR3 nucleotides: TGCGCCAGCAGCTTGGACGGGACAGGGTGGCCCCCGGAAAACATTCAGTACTTC.

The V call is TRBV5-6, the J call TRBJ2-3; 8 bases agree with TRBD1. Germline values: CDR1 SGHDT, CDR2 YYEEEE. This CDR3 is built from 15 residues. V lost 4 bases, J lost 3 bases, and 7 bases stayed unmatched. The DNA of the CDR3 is TGTGCCAGCAGCCTCCGGGACAGGTATACAGATACGCAGTATTTT. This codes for CASSLRDRYTDTQYF.

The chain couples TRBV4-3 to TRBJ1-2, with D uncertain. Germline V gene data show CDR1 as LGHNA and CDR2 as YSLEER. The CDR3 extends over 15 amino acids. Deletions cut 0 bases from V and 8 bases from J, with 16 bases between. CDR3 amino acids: CASSQDAQSSLGYTF. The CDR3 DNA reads TGCGCCAGCAGCCAAGACGCACAGTCCTCCTTGGGCTACACCTTC.

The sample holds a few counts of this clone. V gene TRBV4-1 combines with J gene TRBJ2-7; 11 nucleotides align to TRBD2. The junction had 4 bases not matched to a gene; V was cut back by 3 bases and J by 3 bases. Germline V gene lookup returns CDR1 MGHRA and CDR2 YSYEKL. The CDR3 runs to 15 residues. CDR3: CASSHNLAGGYEQYF. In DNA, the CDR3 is TGCGCCAGCAGCCATAACCTAGCGGGGGGCTACGAGCAGTACTTC.

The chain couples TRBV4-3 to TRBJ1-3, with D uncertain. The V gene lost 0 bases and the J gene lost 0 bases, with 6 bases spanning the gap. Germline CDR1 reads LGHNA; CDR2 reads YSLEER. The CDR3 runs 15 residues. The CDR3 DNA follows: TGCGCCAGCAGCCAAGATAGTTACTCTGGAAACACCATATATTTT. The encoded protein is CASSQDSYSGNTIYF.